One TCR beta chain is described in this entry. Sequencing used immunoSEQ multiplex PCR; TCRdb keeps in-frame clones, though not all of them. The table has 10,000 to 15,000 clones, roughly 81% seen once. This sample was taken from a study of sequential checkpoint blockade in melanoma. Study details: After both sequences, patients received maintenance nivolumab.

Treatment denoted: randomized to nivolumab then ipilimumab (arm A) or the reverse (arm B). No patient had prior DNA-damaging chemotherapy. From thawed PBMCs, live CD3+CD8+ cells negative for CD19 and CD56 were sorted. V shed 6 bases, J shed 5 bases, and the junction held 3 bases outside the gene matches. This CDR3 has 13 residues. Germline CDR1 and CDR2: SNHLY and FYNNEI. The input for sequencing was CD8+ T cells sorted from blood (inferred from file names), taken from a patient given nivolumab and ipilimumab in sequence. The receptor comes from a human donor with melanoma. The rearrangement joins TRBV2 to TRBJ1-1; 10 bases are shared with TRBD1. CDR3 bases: TGTGCCAGCAGGCGGGACAGGGGTACTGAAGCTTTCTTT. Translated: CASRRDRGTEAFF.